This T cell receptor (beta chain) came from a study of blood T cell repertoires in COVID-19 (dated by TCRdb to about 2020). About the investigation overall: Collaborator samples came from the United States, Italy and Spain and covered acute and convalescent phases of COVID-19. The material from the prospective study consisted of cDNA or gDNA derived from T cells, B-cell-depleted T cells, or PBMCs. Subjects who had been exposed to COVID-19, were actively infected with it, or had recovered from it provided the deeply sampled blood TCRbeta repertoires that made up the dataset. The repertoires were released in a freely available public database meant as a resource for research on the immune response to SARS-CoV-2. The samples were drawn from the first 160 participants of the ongoing ImmuneRACE study and from roughly 1,300 subjects provided by 6 global collaborators. Sample metadata almost always included a de-identified subject ID, COVID-19 status, age in years and sex. Where HLA class I and class II types were available, the types were taken from metadata supplied by the sample provider, not from assay-based typing. On the study overall, not on this receptor specifically: Clinical and demographic metadata were provided uncurated, with the amount varying by source and participant.

Comment on this clone: The specificity of this receptor is unknown. No clone much larger than this one lies a single base away; base qualities are absent.

The immunoSEQ Assay, a bias-controlled multiplex PCR, was used to amplify TCRbeta CDR3 regions from genomic DNA. The original pipeline was this. The number of nucleated cells in each sample was estimated by amplification of reference gene primers within the assay. To quantify the absolute abundance of each unique TCRbeta CDR3 rearrangement, sequence reads were collapsed and filtered. For each sample, productive Simpson clonality was calculated as the square root of Simpson's diversity index over productive rearrangements. TCRdb holds this immuneACCESS table with in-frame rearrangements only. Some clones are missing; in checked studies, unresolved V genes explain under half, and the rest has no known cause. For V, J and clone size, that table is used; D and trimming come from the DNA. The sample table holds about 190,000 clones, of which around nine tenths were seen once. The ten largest clones capture 0.88% of the sample.

Another Seattle source contributed samples from volunteer blood donors who had recovered from COVID-19. Each collaborating institution followed its own protocols to collect whole blood in K2EDTA tubes. For TCRbeta analysis, collaborators shipped samples in one of three forms: frozen whole blood, isolated PBMCs, or DNA extracted from either of those sample types. Specimen: peripheral blood. This receptor was taken from a woman under 30 who had recovered from COVID-19.

In nucleotide form, the sequence is TGTGCCAGCAGCGTAGATGCAGGGGACACTGAAGCTTTCTTT. Translation gives CASSVDAGDTEAFF. The sequence is built from TRBV9 and TRBJ1-1; TRBD1 could be the D gene, as 6 bases match. CDR1 and CDR2 were assigned from the germline V gene as SGDLS and YYNGEE. V is clipped by 0 bases and J by 3 bases, and the sequence between their germline boundaries is 9 bases long. There are 14 amino acids in the CDR3, from cysteine to phenylalanine inclusive. Kept here is only the CDR3 DNA, which spans 42 bases and is read in frame from base 1.